A single sample is the source of the 30 T cell receptor beta chains below, sequenced in a study of blood T cells in healthy people across ages. Combining a sample-barcoded 5' primer with a J-beta primer mix, a second PCR ran for 7 to 11 cycles. One entry per CDR3 protein results from TCRdb running MiXCR on the 5' RACE reads. The table lists about 1.8 million distinct CDR3 sequences, roughly 52% of them singletons. The material sequenced was blood. Receptors were obtained from a woman between 40 and 50 years old in good health.

This clonotype was found a few times. The chain links TRBV6-2 or TRBV6-3 to TRBJ2-5; no definite D call. The CDR3 sequence is 17 residues long. CDR1 MNHEY and CDR2 SVGEGT come from the germline V gene. Trimming removed 3 bases at V and 5 bases at J, with 22 bases between. The chain's CDR3 is CASSYTASMVWVETQYF. The CDR3 nucleotides read TGTGCCAGCAGTTATACCGCCTCGATGGTCTGGGTGGAGACCCAGTACTTC.

J is TRBJ1-6 and V is TRBV27, with a weak D call TRBD1 (5 bases). Trimming took 3 bases from V and 9 from J, leaving 9 bases between them. CDR1 MNHEY and CDR2 SMNVEV come from the germline V gene (reference sequence). The CDR3 is 13 residues long. The CDR3 nucleotides read TGTGCCAGCAGTTTGACGGGACGTTCACCCCTCCACTTT. It encodes CASSLTGRSPLHF.

The chain links TRBV6-2 or TRBV6-3 to TRBJ1-2; TRBD1 is a possible D gene (5 bases). The V gene's germline CDR1 is MNHEY and CDR2 SVGEGT. The CDR3 extends over 13 amino acids. V lost 6 bases and J 2 bases, leaving 10 bases between the germline ends. The CDR3 nucleotides are TGTGCCAGCAGCCCGGACATGAACTATGGCTACACCTTC. Translating gives CASSPDMNYGYTF.

This chain joins TRBV6-5 and TRBJ1-1; TRBD1 might be the D (6 bases). The CDR3 is 16 amino acids. The V and J ends lost 6 bases and 2 bases respectively, with 19 bases between them. From germline, CDR1 is MNHEY and CDR2 SVGAGI. CDR3 sequence (DNA): TGTGCCAGCAGCCCCCTTACCGGACAGATAAACACTGAAGCTTTCTTT. This translates into CASSPLTGQINTEAFF.

About this clonotype itself: Compared with germline, one end of the junction differs, possibly owing to a read error. This rearrangement joins TRBV7-2 to TRBJ2-5; tentative D call: TRBD2 (6 bases). This CDR3 has 13 residues. Per germline, CDR1 SGHTA and CDR2 FQGNSA. CDR3 DNA sequence: TGTGCCCGCAGCTTCGGCCCCGAACGGGAGTCGTACTTC. It yields the protein CARSFGPERESYF.

This sequence joins TRBV14 and TRBJ2-3; no definite D call. Per the germline V gene, CDR1 is SGHDN and CDR2 is FVKESK. This CDR3 is 14 amino acids long. Trimming pared 4 bases from V and 6 bases from J, leaving 14 bases between. The CDR3, as DNA: TGTGCCAGCAGCCTCATCCTAAACCCCGATACGCAGTATTTT. Translating it yields CASSLILNPDTQYF.

This chain joins TRBV7-9 and TRBJ1-6; 7 nucleotides align to TRBD1. V trimming: 2 bases; J trimming: 9 bases; junction bases outside the gene matches: 7. Germline CDR1 reads SEHNR; CDR2 reads FQNEAQ (reference sequence). CDR3 length equals 15 residues. DNA for the CDR3: TGTGCCAGCAGCTTAAGACAGGGCTCGTTTTCACCCCTCCACTTT. It translates to CASSLRQGSFSPLHF.

This clonotype was counted a few times. This chain connects TRBV5-5 to TRBJ1-2; the D gene is possibly TRBD1 (5 bases). Trimming took 0 bases from V and 4 from J, leaving 13 bases between them. This CDR3 has 15 residues. Germline V gene data show CDR1 as SGHKS and CDR2 as YYEKEE (reference sequence). This CDR3 is CASSLGVAGTYGYTF. Written as DNA, the CDR3 is TGTGCCAGCAGCTTGGGCGTTGCAGGGACCTATGGCTACACCTTC. Together with reference TRBV5-5 and TRBJ1-2, the CDR3 gives the full variable domain: DAGVTQSPTHLIKTRGQQVTLRCSPISGHKSVSWYQQVLGQGPQFIFQYYEKEERGRGNFPDRFSARQFPNYSSELNVNALLLGDSALYLCASSLGVAGTYGYTFGSGTRLTVV.

This clonotype was counted many times. The rearrangement uses TRBV4-3 and TRBJ1-2, with D hard to call. The V end was cut by 0 bases, the J end by 1 base, with 9 bases between. The CDR3 extends over 15 amino acids. Germline V gives CDR1 LGHNA, CDR2 YSLEER. CDR3 DNA: TGCGCCAGCAGCCAAGATGTCGGGTTTAACTATGGCTACACCTTC. Protein product: CASSQDVGFNYGYTF.

This clonotype turned up a few times. CDR3 sequence (DNA): TGTGCCATCAGGAAATTTCGGTCCAGGTCTTACTACGAGCAGTACTTC. Its translation is CAIRKFRSRSYYEQYF. The V gene is TRBV10-3, the J gene TRBJ2-7; D remains unclear. There are 16 residues in the CDR3. CDR1 is ENHRY, CDR2 SYGVKD, per germline. The ends were cut back, 6 bases at V and 3 bases at J, with 21 bases in the middle.

This clonotype came up a few times. This chain uses TRBV4-1 with TRBJ2-5; either TRBD1 or TRBD2 may fit D (5 bases each). Per germline, CDR1 MGHRA and CDR2 YSYEKL. The CDR3 consists of 15 residues. The ends were cut back, 1 base at V and 4 bases at J, with 13 bases in the middle. CDR3: CASSQGTRDGETQYF. As DNA, the CDR3 is TGCGCCAGCAGCCAAGGGACAAGGGACGGAGAGACCCAGTACTTC.

In its sample, this clonotype was seen many times. The CDR3 DNA follows: TGTGCCAGCAGACCGCCCGGGACAGGGTGGTACGAGCAGTACTTC. It is translated as CASRPPGTGWYEQYF. The chain recombines TRBV28 with TRBJ2-7; 9 bases fit TRBD1. CDR3 size: 15 residues. V lost 6 bases, J lost 4 bases, and 10 bases stayed unmatched. Germline V gene sequence: CDR1 MDHEN, CDR2 SYDVKM.

The chain combines TRBV27 with TRBJ2-5; 8 bases fit TRBD1. This CDR3 has 15 residues. The V segment lost 5 bases and the J segment 4 bases; nucleotides outside the gene matches: 9. Germline loops: CDR1 MNHEY, CDR2 SMNVEV (reference sequence). The CDR3 nucleotides read TGTGCCAGCAGTCCCCGGGACAGGCCCTCAGAGACCCAGTACTTC. Encoded protein: CASSPRDRPSETQYF.

The genes are TRBV5-1 and TRBJ2-1; possible D gene TRBD1, 6 bases. CDR3 length equals 12 residues. Trimming removed 4 bases at V and 10 bases at J, with 12 bases between. Looked up from germline, CDR1 is SGHRS and CDR2 is YFSETQ. For the CDR3, the DNA is TGCGCCAGCAGCCGGGACAACGGGGAGCAGTTCTTC. This codes for CASSRDNGEQFF.

Details on this clonotype: Its ends do not fully match the called genes, so a read error is possible. This chain links TRBV20-1 with TRBJ2-1; D is uncertain. Germline lookup yields CDR1 DFQATT and CDR2 SNEGSKA (reference sequence). The CDR3 has 14 residues. CDR3 in amino acids: CSGRSVHSYNEQFF. CDR3 DNA: TGCAGTGGTAGAAGTGTCCACTCCTACAATGAGCAGTTCTTC.

This clonotype was seen a few times. The chain joins TRBV6-1 to TRBJ2-7; perhaps TRBD1 as D (6 bases). Looked up from germline, CDR1 is MNHNS and CDR2 is SASEGT. V dropped 7 bases and J dropped 6 bases, with 16 bases sitting between them. The CDR3 has 13 residues. CDR3 residues: CASNHRERGEQYF. For the CDR3, the DNA is TGTGCCAGCAACCACAGGGAAAGGGGCGAGCAGTACTTC.

The J gene is TRBJ2-5, the V gene TRBV6-1, with TRBD1 as a possible D gene (6 bases). The J call is in doubt because the DNA end fits TRBJ2-7 better. Germline V gene lookup returns CDR1 MNHNS and CDR2 SASEGT. The CDR3 is 13 residues long. The CDR3 spells CASSGQNYYEQYF. CDR3 sequence (DNA): TGTGCCAGCAGCGGACAGAATTATTACGAGCAGTACTTC.

The chain links TRBV5-1 to TRBJ2-3, with TRBD1 as a possible D gene (6 bases). Germline V gene lookup returns CDR1 SGHRS and CDR2 YFSETQ. The CDR3 sequence is 16 residues long. Trimming removed 4 bases at V and 4 bases at J, with 19 bases between. CDR3 bases: TGCGCCAGCAGCACCGGACAGTTCGTTGGTGCAGATACGCAGTATTTT. This encodes CASSTGQFVGADTQYF.

The chain uses TRBV6-5 and TRBJ1-1; D remains ambiguous. CDR1 and CDR2 (germline): MNHEY, SVGAGI. V dropped 4 bases and J dropped 0 bases, with 12 bases sitting between them. This CDR3 has 15 amino acids. CDR3 in amino acids: CASSSTRHMNTEAFF. The CDR3 bases are TGTGCCAGCAGTTCCACGAGACACATGAACACTGAAGCTTTCTTT.

This clonotype has more than one count but fewer than ten. This chain connects TRBV24-1 to TRBJ2-5, with D perhaps matching TRBD2 (6 bases). Looked up from germline, CDR1 is KGHDR and CDR2 is SFDVKD. The length of the CDR3 is 13 residues. Trimming pared 7 bases from V and 0 bases from J, leaving 8 bases between. The CDR3 spells CATSAGHQETQYF. Written as DNA, the CDR3 is TGTGCCACCAGCGCGGGACACCAAGAGACCCAGTACTTC.

This clonotype occurred a few times. The genes are TRBV24-1 and TRBJ2-1; D gene ambiguous. Germline V gene sequence: CDR1 KGHDR, CDR2 SFDVKD. The CDR3 has 15 amino acids. The V gene lost 0 bases and the J gene lost 10 bases, with 15 bases spanning the gap. For the CDR3, the DNA is TGTGCCACCAGTGATTTGCTCGGCGGTAGTTGGGAGCAGTTCTTC. Translated, it gives CATSDLLGGSWEQFF.

This chain connects TRBV6-5 to TRBJ2-3; 9 bases line up with TRBD1. CDR1 and CDR2 (germline): MNHEY, SVGAGI. There are 15 residues in the CDR3. Losses at the gene ends were 2 bases for V and 6 bases for J; bases not matched to a gene: 6. The CDR3 DNA reads as TGTGCCAGCAGTTACCAGGGGACAGGGTTCGATACGCAGTATTTT. It translates to CASSYQGTGFDTQYF.

The rearrangement links TRBV12-3 or TRBV12-4 to TRBJ2-6; D possibly corresponds to TRBD2 (5 bases). This CDR3 is built from 14 residues. Trimming left V 2 bases short and J 8 bases short, with 10 bases between. This CDR3 reads CASSLSSGSNVLTF. The CDR3 coding sequence is TGTGCCAGCAGTTTATCTTCGGGGTCCAACGTCCTGACTTTC.

The chain employs TRBV12-3 or TRBV12-4 and TRBJ2-1; TRBD1 agrees at 11 bases. The CDR3 length is 15 residues. V shed 7 bases and J 9 bases; nucleotides not matched to a gene: 11. The CDR3 DNA follows: TGTGCCAGCAAAGCGGGACAGGGGGATTACGGTGAGCAGTTCTTC. Protein product: CASKAGQGDYGEQFF.

The rearrangement uses TRBV6-5 and TRBJ2-4, with 10 bases identical to TRBD1. After removal of 0 bases from V and 9 bases from J, the junction contained 17 bases not matched to a gene. CDR1 MNHEY and CDR2 SVGAGI come from the germline V gene. The CDR3 spans 19 residues. For the CDR3, the DNA is TGTGCCAGCAGTTACTCGAAAAAGTCCCCCGGGACAGGGGTGGGCATTCAGTACTTC. Translation: CASSYSKKSPGTGVGIQYF.

V is TRBV7-9 and J is TRBJ1-2, with TRBD1 as a possible D gene (6 bases). V lost 10 bases to trimming and J lost 2 bases, with 17 bases between them. The CDR3 runs to 14 residues. The germline V gene encodes CDR1 SEHNR and CDR2 FQNEAQ (reference sequence). The CDR3 reads CATETMQGNYGYTF. In DNA, the CDR3 is TGTGCCACCGAAACCATGCAGGGGAACTATGGCTACACCTTC.

In this sample, this clonotype turned up a few times. This chain connects TRBV7-2 to TRBJ2-3; 7 bases fit TRBD2. Germline lookup yields CDR1 SGHTA and CDR2 FQGNSA. V gave up 0 bases and J gave up 4 bases; unmatched junction bases: 13. The CDR3 loop spans 18 amino acids. The CDR3: CASSLAIRGRLAPDTQYF. CDR3 bases: TGTGCCAGCAGCTTAGCAATAAGGGGTAGACTAGCCCCAGATACGCAGTATTTT.

This chain links TRBV7-2 with TRBJ2-5, with 8 bases that match TRBD2. This CDR3 has 16 residues. Trimming at V came to 5 bases and at J to 2 bases, leaving 10 bases not matched to a gene. The V gene's germline CDR1 is SGHTA and CDR2 FQGNSA. CDR3 nucleotide sequence: TGTGCCAGCAGCCAGAAAAGGCTAGCGGGTCAAGAGACCCAGTACTTC. This gives the protein CASSQKRLAGQETQYF.

Many counts were recorded for this clonotype. The chain has TRBV20-1 and TRBJ2-3; 7 nucleotides match TRBD1. The CDR3 contains 13 residues. The germline V gene has CDR1 DFQATT and CDR2 SNEGSKA (reference sequence). V lost 5 bases, J lost 0 bases, and 2 bases stayed unmatched. The CDR3 sequence is CSAYRGSTDTQYF. CDR3 coding DNA: TGCAGTGCTTACAGGGGAAGCACAGATACGCAGTATTTT.

The chain links TRBV29-1 to TRBJ2-5; 7 bases map to TRBD1. The assigned J gene may be wrong: the sequence end matches TRBJ2-7 better. This CDR3 region has 14 residues. Germline CDR1 reads SQVTM; CDR2 reads ANQGSEA. The CDR3, as DNA: TGCAGCGTTGAAAGTAACAGGGGATCCTACGAGCAGTACTTC. It yields the protein CSVESNRGSYEQYF.